The clone carrying this TCR beta chain was seen at least ten times. Its antigen is currently unknown. CD8+CD57+ cell expansion, shown by flow cytometry, had occurred in the patients selected for sequencing. Every patient had severe acquired aplastic anemia. Genomic DNA, serving as template, underwent TCR beta VDJ and CDR3 profiling. A single record per CDR3 protein comes from TCRdb applying MiXCR to the reads. The sample consists of fewer than 250,000 distinct CDR3 sequences, approximately 45% of them appearing once. Germline V gene lookup returns CDR1 LGHNA and CDR2 YSLEER. V was cut by 0 bases and J by 6 bases, with 14 bases left in between. This CDR3 comprises 15 residues. The data derive from a study of CD8+CD57+ T cells in acquired aplastic anemia. Study overall: Mean yield of DNA from sorted CD4+ and CD8+ cells was approximately 3 ug.

Overall study findings and caveats: Nearly 30 CD8+ CDR3 sequences were shared between patients and controls.

Sequenced sample: sorted CD4+, CD8+, or CD8+CD57+ T cells (not recorded which) from PBMCs. The TCR comes from a human donor with aplastic anemia. The chain couples TRBV4-3 to TRBJ1-1, with no clear D. The CDR3 loop reads CASSQEFRAAAEAFF. CDR3 coding DNA: TGCGCCAGCAGCCAAGAGTTTAGGGCGGCTGCTGAAGCTTTCTTT.